This T cell receptor (beta chain) was captured in a study of Ad26.COV2.S vaccination and SARS-CoV-2 variants (dated by TCRdb to about 2021). Describing the broader study: Donors in the vaccine arm were drawn from COV1001, a multicentre, randomized, double-blind, placebo-controlled phase I-IIa trial testing Ad26.COV2.S in healthy adults. The TCR-sequenced set comprised approximately 30 samples: about 19 Ad26.COV2.S vaccine recipients, 5 placebo recipients and 8 SARS-CoV-2 convalescent individuals. Investigators did not know the trial group allocation while performing experiments and assessing outcomes. TCRbeta repertoire sequencing served as the tool for gauging how specific and how broad the SARS-CoV-2-reactive T cell receptors were following Ad26.COV2.S vaccination. Trial participants were randomized into five groups of five: low-dose or high-dose Ad26.COV2.S given once or twice, or placebo on both occasions. Dosing of Ad26.COV2.S was intramuscular, at either 5x10^10 or 1x10^11 viral particles, delivered as one shot or as two shots spaced 56 days apart. Results the study describes overall, beyond this receptor: Vaccine and placebo recipients had comparable non-spike TCR breadth, which fits with the vaccine containing only spike. The study lacked the statistical power to compare responses across vaccine doses or regimens. The authors noted that total T cell responses may have been underestimated by the TCR breadth and depth analyses. Substantial breadth of spike-specific CD8+ and CD4+ T cell responses was reported after vaccination. Higher spike-specific TCR breadth was observed in Ad26.COV2.S recipients than in placebo recipients (P = 0.0014).

Taken from the germline V gene, the CDR1 and CDR2 loops are SGHVS and FQNEAQ. Germline trimming: 5 bases from V, 8 bases from J; junction bases outside gene matches: 11. From the cysteine up to the phenylalanine, the CDR3 has a length of 15 residues. Only the CDR3 DNA is retained, 45 bases long and in frame from the first base. The intended sense of this specimen's treatment or condition label: roughly 20 received Ad26.COV2.S at low or high dose, single or two shots; 5 received placebo; per-sample allocation not given. Repertoires of vaccine and placebo recipients were sequenced from samples collected on day 63 after the first injection. Between 29 July and 7 August 2020, Cohort 1b enrolled 25 adults aged 18-55 years at one site in Boston, USA. Ad26.COV2.S was a replication-incompetent adenovirus type 26 vector expressing a prefusion-stabilized SARS-CoV-2 spike protein from the original Wuhan strain.

Concerning this clone itself: Its antigen is still unknown. No per-base quality is available; no much larger clone lies one base away.

The immunoSEQ Assay was used to sequence TCRbeta CDR3 regions. After extraction, genomic DNA underwent amplification by bias-controlled multiplex PCR, followed by high-throughput sequencing. As for the original processing: To quantify the absolute abundance of every unique TCRbeta CDR3 region, sequences were collapsed and filtered. T cell fraction was estimated by normalizing TCRbeta template counts to usable DNA, with usable DNA measured through amplification of reference genes found in all nucleated cells. Repertoire TCRs were annotated as SARS-CoV-2-specific by exact matching of V gene, CDR3 amino acid sequence and J gene to a known reactive TCR set. The reference SARS-CoV-2 TCR set was derived from MIRA and filtered for enrichment in COVID-19-positive ImmuneCODE repertoires, a step that removed public or cross-reactive TCRs. Using the MIRA antigens, annotated TCRs were further analysed by specific ORF or by position within an ORF. Depth was the summed frequency of annotated unique rearrangements, while breadth was defined as annotated unique rearrangements over total unique productive rearrangements. Two-sided Wilcoxon rank-sum tests were used to compare TCR breadth between groups. TCRdb retrieved this table from immuneACCESS and kept in-frame rearrangements only. Not all clones are present; in checked studies, unresolved V genes account for under half, and no reason is known for the remainder. V and J calls and clone size follow that table, whereas D and trimming were derived from the DNA. Recorded for this sample are 350,000 to 500,000 clones; about nine tenths of them occurred a single time. The ten largest account for 12% of the sample.

The sequence derives from a person aged 18-60 years who received the Ad26.COV2.S COVID-19 vaccine or a placebo. This sequence uses TRBV7-8 and TRBJ2-5, and TRBD1 aligns with 10 junction nucleotides. Sample: peripheral blood, taken in a trial of Ad26.COV2.S vaccine versus placebo. The nucleotide sequence reads TGTGCCAGCAGCCGTGTCCCGGGACAGGGGAGTACCCAGTACTTC. This translates into CASSRVPGQGSTQYF.